This T cell receptor beta chain was identified during a study of cytomegalovirus exposure and HLA in healthy donors. 60 Vbeta and 13 Jbeta primers were used in PCR. Sequenced by immunoSEQ multiplex PCR; TCRdb stores in-frame clones only, minus some. In the table there are some 190,000 clones, around 76% of which are singletons. The sample comprised PBMCs. The clonotype originates from a woman aged 30 to 39 in good health and CMV-seropositive.

DNA for the CDR3: TGCGCCAGCAGCTTTCAGGGATCCTACGAGCAGTACTTC. This sequence encodes CASSFQGSYEQYF. The genes are TRBV5-1 and TRBJ2-7; possibly TRBD1 for D (5 bases). Trimming removed 2 bases at V and 1 base at J, with 7 bases between. This CDR3 is built from 13 residues. From germline, CDR1 is SGHRS and CDR2 YFSETQ.